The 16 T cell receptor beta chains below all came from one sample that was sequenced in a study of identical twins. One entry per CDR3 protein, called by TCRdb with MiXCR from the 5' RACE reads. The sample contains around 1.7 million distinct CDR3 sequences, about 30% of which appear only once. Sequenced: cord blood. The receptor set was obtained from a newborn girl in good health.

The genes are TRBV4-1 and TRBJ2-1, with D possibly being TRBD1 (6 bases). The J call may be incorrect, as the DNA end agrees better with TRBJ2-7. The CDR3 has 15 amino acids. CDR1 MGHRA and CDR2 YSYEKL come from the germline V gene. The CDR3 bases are TGCGCCAGCAGCCAAGAGGGGGCCACCTACAATGAGCAGTACTTC. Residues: CASSQEGATYNEQYF.

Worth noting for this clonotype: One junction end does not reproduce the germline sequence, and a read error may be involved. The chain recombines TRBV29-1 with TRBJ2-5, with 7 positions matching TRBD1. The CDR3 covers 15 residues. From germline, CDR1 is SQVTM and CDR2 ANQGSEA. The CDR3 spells CSAEDRDGRQETQYF. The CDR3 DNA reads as TGCAGCGCTGAAGACAGGGATGGTCGGCAAGAGACCCAGTACTTC.

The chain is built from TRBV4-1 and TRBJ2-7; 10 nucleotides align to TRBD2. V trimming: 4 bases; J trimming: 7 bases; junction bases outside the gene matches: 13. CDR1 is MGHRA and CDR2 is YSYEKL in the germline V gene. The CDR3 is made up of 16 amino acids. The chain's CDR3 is CASSPGLAVGRNEQYF. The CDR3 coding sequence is TGCGCCAGCAGCCCAGGACTAGCGGTTGGAAGAAATGAGCAGTACTTC.

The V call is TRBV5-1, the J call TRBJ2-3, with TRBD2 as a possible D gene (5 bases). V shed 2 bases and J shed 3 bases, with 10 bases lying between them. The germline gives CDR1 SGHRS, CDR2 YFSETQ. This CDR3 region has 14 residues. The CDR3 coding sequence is TGCGCCAGCAGCTTTTACCTAGCAACAGATACGCAGTATTTT. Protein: CASSFYLATDTQYF.

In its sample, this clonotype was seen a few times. CDR3 DNA sequence: TGTGCCAGCAGGCGGGGAAAAGGGATCTACGAGCAGTACTTC. This sequence encodes CASRRGKGIYEQYF. The chain uses TRBV6-2 or TRBV6-3 and TRBJ2-7; weak D call: TRBD2 (6 bases). Germline loops: CDR1 MNHEY, CDR2 SVGEGT. The CDR3 totals 14 residues. The V and J ends lost 6 bases and 3 bases respectively, with 15 bases between them.

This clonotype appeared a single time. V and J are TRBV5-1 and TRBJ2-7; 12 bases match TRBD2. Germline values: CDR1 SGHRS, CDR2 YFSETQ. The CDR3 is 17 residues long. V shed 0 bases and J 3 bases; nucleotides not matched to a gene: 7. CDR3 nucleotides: TGCGCCAGCAGCTTGGAGGGACTAGCGGGCTTTTTCTACGAGCAGTACTTC. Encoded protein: CASSLEGLAGFFYEQYF. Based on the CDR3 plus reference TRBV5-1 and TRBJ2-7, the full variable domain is KAGVTQTPRYLIKTRGQQVTLSCSPISGHRSVSWYQQTPGQGLQFLFEYFSETQRNKGNFPGRFSGRQFSNSRSEMNVSTLELGDSALYLCASSLEGLAGFFYEQYFGPGTRLTVT.

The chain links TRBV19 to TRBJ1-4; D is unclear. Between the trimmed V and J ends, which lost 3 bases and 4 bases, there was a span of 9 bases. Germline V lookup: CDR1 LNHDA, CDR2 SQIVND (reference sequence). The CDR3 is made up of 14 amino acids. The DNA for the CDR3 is TGTGCCAGTAGTATCCACAGATTTAATGAAAAACTGTTTTTT. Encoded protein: CASSIHRFNEKLFF.

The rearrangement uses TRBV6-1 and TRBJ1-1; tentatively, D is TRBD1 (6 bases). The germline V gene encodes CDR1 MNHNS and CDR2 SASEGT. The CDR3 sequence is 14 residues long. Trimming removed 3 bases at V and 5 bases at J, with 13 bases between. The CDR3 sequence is CASSDPGEGTEAFF. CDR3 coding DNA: TGTGCCAGCAGTGACCCAGGGGAGGGGACTGAAGCTTTCTTT.

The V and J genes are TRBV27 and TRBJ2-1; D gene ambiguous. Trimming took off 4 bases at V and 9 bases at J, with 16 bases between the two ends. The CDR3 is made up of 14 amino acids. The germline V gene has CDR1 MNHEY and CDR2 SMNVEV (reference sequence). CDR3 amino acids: CASSSPRRRIEQFF. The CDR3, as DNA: TGTGCCAGCAGTTCCCCTAGGCGTCGGATTGAGCAGTTCTTC.

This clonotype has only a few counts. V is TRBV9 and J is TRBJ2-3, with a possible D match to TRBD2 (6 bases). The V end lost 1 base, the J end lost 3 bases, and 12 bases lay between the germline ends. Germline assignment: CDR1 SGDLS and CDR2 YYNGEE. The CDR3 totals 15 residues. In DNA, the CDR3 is TGTGCCAGCAGCGTATCTGGGAGCGGGACAGATACGCAGTATTTT. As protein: CASSVSGSGTDTQYF.

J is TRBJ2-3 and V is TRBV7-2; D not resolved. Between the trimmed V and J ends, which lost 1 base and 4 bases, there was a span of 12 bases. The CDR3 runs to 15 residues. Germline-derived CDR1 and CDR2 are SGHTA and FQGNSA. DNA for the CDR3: TGTGCCAGCAGCTTAGTTGGGGTTGGGTCAGATACGCAGTATTTT. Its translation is CASSLVGVGSDTQYF.

The CDR3 DNA reads as TGTGCCAGCAGCTTCCAACCGGGACAGGCGACGCGCACTGAAGCTTTCTTT. It encodes CASSFQPGQATRTEAFF. The rearrangement links TRBV7-9 to TRBJ1-1; 8 bases are shared with TRBD1. The CDR3 length is 17 residues. The germline gives CDR1 SEHNR, CDR2 FQNEAQ (reference sequence). After removal of 3 bases from V and 4 bases from J, the junction contained 13 bases not matched to a gene. The full variable domain, in which reference TRBV7-9 and TRBJ1-1 provide the parts outside the CDR3, is DTGVSQNPRHKITKRGQNVTFRCDPISEHNRLYWYRQTLGQGPEFLTYFQNEAQLEKSRLLSDRFSAERPKGSFSTLEIQRTEQGDSAMYLCASSFQPGQATRTEAFFGQGTRLTVV.

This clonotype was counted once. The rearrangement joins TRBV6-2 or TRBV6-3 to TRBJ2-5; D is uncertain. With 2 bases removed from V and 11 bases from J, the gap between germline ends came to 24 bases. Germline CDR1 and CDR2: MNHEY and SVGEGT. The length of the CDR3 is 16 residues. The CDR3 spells CASSYALASSGDEQYF. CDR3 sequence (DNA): TGTGCCAGCAGTTACGCTCTTGCTAGTTCAGGCGATGAGCAGTACTTC.

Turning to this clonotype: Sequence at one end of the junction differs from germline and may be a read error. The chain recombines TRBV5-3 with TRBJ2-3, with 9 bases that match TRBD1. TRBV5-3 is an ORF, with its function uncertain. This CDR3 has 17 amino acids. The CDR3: CASSLGDRVVGTDTQYF. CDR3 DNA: TGTGCCAGCAGCTTAGGGGACAGGGTAGTTGGCACAGATACGCAGTATTTT.

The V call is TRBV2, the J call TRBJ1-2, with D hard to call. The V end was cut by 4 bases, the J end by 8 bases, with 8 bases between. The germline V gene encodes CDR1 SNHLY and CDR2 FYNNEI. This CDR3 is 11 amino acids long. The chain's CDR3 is CASSVQTGYTF. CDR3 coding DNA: TGTGCCAGCAGTGTACAGACCGGCTACACCTTC.

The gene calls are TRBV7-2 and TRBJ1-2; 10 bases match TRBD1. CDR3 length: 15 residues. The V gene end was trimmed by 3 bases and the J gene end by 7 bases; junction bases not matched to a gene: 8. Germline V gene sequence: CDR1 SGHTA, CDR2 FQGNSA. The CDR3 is CASSFSGTGVSGYTF. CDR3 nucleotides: TGTGCCAGCAGCTTTTCCGGGACAGGGGTCTCTGGCTACACCTTC. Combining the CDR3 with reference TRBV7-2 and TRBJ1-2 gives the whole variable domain GAGVSQSPSNKVTEKGKDVELRCDPISGHTALYWYRQSLGQGLEFLIYFQGNSAPDKSGLPSDRFSAERTGGSVSTLTIQRTQQEDSAVYLCASSFSGTGVSGYTFGSGTRLTVV.